This entry concerns a single TCR beta chain. What it binds is unknown. Assay used: immunoSEQ multiplex PCR; TCRdb lists only in-frame clones, some missing. The data show 30,000 to 35,000 clones, about 86% seen once. The sample is drawn from a study of OX40 agonist ivuxolimab in advanced cancers. Study details: Dose-escalation patients suffered from hepatocellular carcinoma, melanoma, renal cell or head and neck cancer.

The V gene's germline CDR1 is MNHEY and CDR2 SVGAGI. CDR3 size: 14 residues. Trimming removed 5 bases from V and 0 bases from J, with 7 bases in between. Broader study findings: CD4+ and CD8+ blood T cells expanded clonally by week 6 at 0.1 to 3.0 mg/kg.

The receptor was isolated from an adult with an advanced solid tumor such as melanoma, head and neck, liver or kidney cancer. This chain uses TRBV6-5 with TRBJ2-2; no firm D call. The source was CD4+ or CD8+ T cells sorted from blood, collected in a trial of the OX40 agonist ivuxolimab. The CDR3 DNA is TGTGCCAGCAGTGTCTCGGCGAACACCGGGGAGCTGTTTTTT. It encodes CASSVSANTGELFF.